This passage covers 29 T cell receptor beta chains from one sample sequenced in a study of tumor T cells in aggressive B-cell lymphoma. Clones were read by immunoSEQ multiplex PCR, and TCRdb kept only the in-frame ones, dropping some. The sample has about 1,800 clones; 94% are singletons. The sequencing input was tumor tissue. The receptors derive from an adult with diffuse large B cell lymphoma.

The rearrangement uses TRBV2 and TRBJ2-5, with TRBD1 as a possible D gene (6 bases). CDR1 and CDR2 from the germline V gene are SNHLY and FYNNEI. Trimming shortened V by 6 bases and J by 7 bases, and 12 bases separated the two germline ends. This CDR3 has 12 residues. CDR3: CASSRGGWTQYF. The CDR3 DNA reads TGTGCCAGCAGCAGGGGTGGATGGACCCAGTACTTC.

In the case of this clone: This CDR3 is also generated by other DNA sequences in the sample. In DNA, the CDR3 is TGTGCCAGCAGGGCTGGACAGGGGCCCTACAATGAGCAGTTCTTC. It is translated as CASRAGQGPYNEQFF. The V call is TRBV2, the J call TRBJ2-1; TRBD1 aligns across 9 bases. The V and J ends lost 6 bases and 2 bases, in that order; junction bases with no gene match: 5. The germline V gene encodes CDR1 SNHLY and CDR2 FYNNEI. The CDR3 runs 15 residues.

The chain has TRBV7-9 and TRBJ1-1, with D tentatively TRBD1 (5 bases). With 2 bases removed from V and 4 bases from J, the gap between germline ends came to 8 bases. The CDR3 is made up of 13 amino acids. Germline CDR1 and CDR2: SEHNR and FQNEAQ (reference sequence). CDR3 sequence: CASSLQGVTEAFF. Written as DNA, the CDR3 is TGTGCCAGCAGCTTACAGGGCGTCACTGAAGCTTTCTTT.

The CDR3 sequence: CASSPLPGQGSSSYNSPLHF. DNA of the CDR3: TGTGCCAGCTCACCCTTGCCGGGACAGGGATCCAGCTCCTATAATTCACCCCTCCACTTT. The V call is TRBV18, the J call TRBJ1-6; 9 positions match TRBD1. The V segment lost 3 bases and the J segment 0 bases; nucleotides outside the gene matches: 12. CDR3 length equals 20 residues. CDR1 is KGHSH, CDR2 LQKENI, per germline.

Regarding this clone: One junction end does not reproduce the germline sequence, and a read error may be involved. This chain joins TRBV6-5 and TRBJ1-2; no clear D gene. Germline V lookup: CDR1 MNHEY, CDR2 SVGAGI. The CDR3 has 13 amino acids. Written as DNA, the CDR3 is TGTGCCACCAGAATGGTGGCTCCTTATGACTACACCTTC. This translates into CATRMVAPYDYTF.

This clone was detected once. The chain has TRBV5-1 and TRBJ2-3, with TRBD2 matching over 10 bases. CDR3 length equals 15 residues. Trimming at V came to 2 bases and at J to 3 bases, leaving 3 bases not matched to a gene. Germline values: CDR1 SGHRS, CDR2 YFSETQ. The CDR3 sequence: CASSLAGGPTDTQYF. Written as DNA, the CDR3 is TGCGCCAGCAGCTTAGCGGGGGGGCCTACAGATACGCAGTATTTT.

The chain carries TRBV10-3 and TRBJ1-2, with D perhaps TRBD1 (6 bases). Germline V gene data show CDR1 as ENHRY and CDR2 as SYGVKD. The CDR3 runs to 13 residues. Trimming removed 7 bases from V and 8 bases from J, with 17 bases in between. CDR3 loop: CAITETGVEGYTF. The DNA for the CDR3 is TGTGCCATCACCGAGACAGGCGTAGAGGGCTACACCTTC.

This clone appeared once. This CDR3 reads CASSPGGGRPSSYEQYF. CDR3 coding DNA: TGTGCCAGCAGCCCCGGGGGGGGACGCCCTAGCTCCTACGAGCAGTACTTC. This chain joins TRBV7-8 and TRBJ2-7; 8 positions agree with TRBD2. CDR1 and CDR2 from the germline V gene are SGHVS and FQNEAQ. J lost 0 bases, V lost 5 bases, and 12 bases had no gene match. This CDR3 contains 17 residues.

A remark on this clone: At one boundary the junction diverges from the germline segment, which might be a read error. The chain is built from TRBV5-4 and TRBJ1-1; D is perhaps TRBD1 (5 bases). The CDR3 runs to 13 residues. Germline CDR1 reads SGHNT; CDR2 reads YYREEE (reference sequence). CDR3 in amino acids: CASSLRGNAEAFF. DNA for the CDR3: TGTGCCAGCAGCTTGCGGGGGAACGCTGAAGCTTTCTTT.

The chain carries TRBV28 and TRBJ2-7; TRBD2 matches 8 bases. V lost 4 bases to trimming and J lost 0 bases; unmatched junction nucleotides: 11. The CDR3 runs to 17 residues. Germline V gene data show CDR1 as MDHEN and CDR2 as SYDVKM. In nucleotides, the CDR3 is TGTGCCAGCAGTTCACAAATTACTAGCGGTAGCTCCTACGAGCAGTACTTC. It encodes CASSSQITSGSSYEQYF.

The chain employs TRBV7-9 and TRBJ2-1; 8 bases align to TRBD2. There are 16 residues in the CDR3. The germline V gene encodes CDR1 SEHNR and CDR2 FQNEAQ (reference sequence). The ends lost 5 bases at V and 8 bases at J; junction bases unmatched: 14. As DNA, the CDR3 is TGTGCCAGCAGCCCCCCCAGCGGGAGCCTATTCGATGAGCAGTTCTTC. Amino acids: CASSPPSGSLFDEQFF.

This clone came up a few times. The chain carries TRBV19 and TRBJ1-5, with a weak D call TRBD1 (5 bases). This CDR3 is 14 amino acids long. V lost 3 bases to trimming and J lost 5 bases, with 11 bases between them. The germline V gene encodes CDR1 LNHDA and CDR2 SQIVND (reference sequence). DNA of the CDR3: TGTGCCAGTAGTATGTCATTCAGGGATCAGCCCCAGCATTTT. Its protein product is CASSMSFRDQPQHF. Full variable domain (missing parts from reference TRBV19 and TRBJ1-5): DGGITQSPKYLFRKEGQNVTLSCEQNLNHDAMYWYRQDPGQGLRLIYYSQIVNDFQKGDIAEGYSVSREKKESFPLTVTSAQKNPTAFYLCASSMSFRDQPQHFGDGTRLSIL.

The rearrangement links TRBV30 to TRBJ2-7, with 8 bases identical to TRBD1. The trim removed 3 bases at V and 10 bases at J, leaving 14 bases unmatched. Per the germline V gene, CDR1 is GTSNPN and CDR2 is SVGIG (reference sequence). The CDR3 extends over 14 amino acids. CDR3 bases: TGTGCCTGGAGCCTTCCGGGCAGGGGGCTGTACCAGTACTTC. Translated: CAWSLPGRGLYQYF.

The chain uses TRBV11-2 and TRBJ2-3; TRBD2 matches 8 bases. V was clipped by 3 bases and J by 6 bases; unmatched bases: 8. Germline V gives CDR1 SGHAT, CDR2 FQNNGV. The CDR3 loop spans 15 amino acids. The CDR3 here is CASSFSGGGLDTQYF. The CDR3 nucleotides read TGTGCCAGCAGCTTTTCGGGGGGGGGCTTGGATACGCAGTATTTT.

This rearrangement joins TRBV9 to TRBJ2-3; TRBD2 agrees at 13 bases. CDR3 size: 18 residues. Germline CDR1 SGDLS, CDR2 YYNGEE. Trimming removed 3 bases from V and 4 bases from J; junction bases left unmatched: 11. The CDR3 bases are TGTGCCAGCAGCGACCTTTTTGGACTAGCGGGAGTATCAGATACGCAGTATTTT. It translates to CASSDLFGLAGVSDTQYF.

On this clone itself: This sample includes further DNA sequences coding for the same CDR3. V usage is TRBV7-6 and J usage is TRBJ1-5; D not resolved. V was clipped by 1 base and J by 5 bases, with 6 bases between them. The CDR3 totals 13 residues. The germline CDR1 and CDR2 sequences are SGHVS and FNYEAQ. The CDR3 sequence: CASSLGRDQPQHF. CDR3 DNA sequence: TGTGCCAGCAGCTTAGGGAGAGATCAGCCCCAGCATTTT.

The chain links TRBV27 to TRBJ1-5; D call uncertain. V lost 3 bases and J 6 bases, leaving 9 bases between the germline ends. Germline-derived CDR1 and CDR2 are MNHEY and SMNVEV (reference sequence). The CDR3 is 13 amino acids. The CDR3 DNA sequence: TGTGCCAGCAGTTTGGGAGGGCCTCAGCCCCAGCATTTT. Its protein product is CASSLGGPQPQHF.

J is TRBJ2-1 and V is TRBV7-2; 16 positions match TRBD2. Trimming took 1 base from V and 9 from J; bases not matched to a gene: 3. The CDR3 consists of 16 residues. Germline lookup yields CDR1 SGHTA and CDR2 FQGNSA. DNA of the CDR3: TGTGCCAGCAGCTTAGTGGGACTAGCGGGAGGGAGTGAGCAGTTCTTC. Its translation is CASSLVGLAGGSEQFF.

The chain links TRBV10-3 to TRBJ1-2, with 10 bases fitting TRBD1. V lost 10 bases to trimming and J lost 9 bases; unmatched junction nucleotides: 8. Per the germline V gene, CDR1 is ENHRY and CDR2 is SYGVKD. This CDR3 region has 12 residues. This chain's CDR3 is CASHGQGESYTF. CDR3 nucleotides: TGTGCCAGCCACGGACAGGGGGAGAGCTACACCTTC.

The CDR3 is CASSDRSTDTQYF. The CDR3, as DNA: TGTGCCAGCAGTGACAGAAGCACAGATACGCAGTATTTT. The chain combines TRBV25-1 with TRBJ2-3; D is uncertain. CDR3 length: 13 residues. The V end lost 3 bases, the J end lost 0 bases, and 4 bases lay between the germline ends. Germline V lookup: CDR1 MGHDK, CDR2 SYGVNS.

This clone was seen only once. The chain combines TRBV7-2 with TRBJ2-2; TRBD1 might be the D (5 bases). Germline lookup yields CDR1 SGHTA and CDR2 FQGNSA. Trimming took 3 bases from V and 5 from J, leaving 7 bases between them. The CDR3 loop spans 13 amino acids. The CDR3 coding sequence is TGTGCCAGCAGCTTCCAGGGAACCGGGGAGCTGTTTTTT. Its translation is CASSFQGTGELFF. The full variable domain, its missing parts supplied by reference TRBV7-2 and TRBJ2-2, is GAGVSQSPSNKVTEKGKDVELRCDPISGHTALYWYRQSLGQGLEFLIYFQGNSAPDKSGLPSDRFSAERTGGSVSTLTIQRTQQEDSAVYLCASSFQGTGELFFGEGSRLTVL.

The CDR3 here is CASQGAGDTEAFF. The CDR3, as DNA: TGTGCCAGTCAGGGGGCGGGGGACACTGAAGCTTTCTTT. The rearrangement joins TRBV19 to TRBJ1-1; the match to TRBD1 covers 8 bases. Germline V CDR1 and CDR2: LNHDA, SQIVND (reference sequence). The J segment lost 3 bases and the V segment lost 8 bases, leaving 5 bases of the junction unmatched. CDR3 size: 13 residues. Filled out from reference TRBV19 and TRBJ1-1, the complete variable domain reads DGGITQSPKYLFRKEGQNVTLSCEQNLNHDAMYWYRQDPGQGLRLIYYSQIVNDFQKGDIAEGYSVSREKKESFPLTVTSAQKNPTAFYLCASQGAGDTEAFFGQGTRLTVV.

The chain recombines TRBV27 with TRBJ1-1; 9 nucleotides agree with TRBD1. There are 15 residues in the CDR3. V shed 3 bases, J shed 7 bases, and the junction held 9 bases outside the gene matches. Germline values: CDR1 MNHEY, CDR2 SMNVEV (reference sequence). CDR3: CASSFRGQGIYEAFF. The CDR3 DNA is TGTGCCAGCAGTTTCCGGGGACAGGGCATCTATGAAGCTTTCTTT.

The chain links TRBV30 to TRBJ2-7, with TRBD2 identical over 7 bases. The V segment lost 4 bases and the J segment 0 bases; nucleotides outside the gene matches: 15. CDR1 is GTSNPN, CDR2 SVGIG, per germline (reference sequence). CDR3 size: 17 residues. The CDR3 DNA sequence: TGTGCCTGGATGGGGGGGGTTAGGGGACGGAGCTCCTACGAGCAGTACTTC. It translates to CAWMGGVRGRSSYEQYF.

The chain has TRBV19 and TRBJ2-7; D remains ambiguous. Germline CDR1 reads LNHDA; CDR2 reads SQIVND (reference sequence). V was shortened by 7 bases and J by 0 bases, with 13 bases between the two germline ends. The CDR3 spans 14 residues. CDR3 coding DNA: TGTGCCAGTACCACCTCTGCCAGCTCCTACGAGCAGTACTTC. Amino acids: CASTTSASSYEQYF.

The chain is built from TRBV5-4 and TRBJ1-6, with TRBD1 matching over 7 bases. This CDR3 comprises 14 residues. The junction had 0 bases not matched to a gene; V was cut back by 0 bases and J by 6 bases. Germline CDR1 and CDR2: SGHNT and YYREEE (reference sequence). The CDR3: CASSLGQGNSPLHF. CDR3 coding DNA: TGTGCCAGCAGCTTGGGACAGGGTAATTCACCCCTCCACTTT.

The chain recombines TRBV30 with TRBJ2-3; D not certain. The CDR3 length is 13 residues. Between the trimmed V and J ends, which lost 0 bases and 2 bases, there was a span of 6 bases. The germline V gene encodes CDR1 GTSNPN and CDR2 SVGIG (reference sequence). The CDR3 protein is CAWSVAFTDTQYF. DNA for the CDR3: TGTGCCTGGAGTGTAGCATTCACAGATACGCAGTATTTT.

The chain joins TRBV7-2 to TRBJ2-3; D possibly corresponds to TRBD1 (7 bases). The germline V gene encodes CDR1 SGHTA and CDR2 FQGNSA. The CDR3 is made up of 17 amino acids. The V gene lost 5 bases and the J gene lost 2 bases, with 20 bases spanning the gap. The CDR3 bases are TGTGCCAGCAGCGCTCGGGACAGCCGGGGGACCACAGATACGCAGTATTTT. It specifies CASSARDSRGTTDTQYF.

The chain recombines TRBV7-9 with TRBJ1-6, with D tentatively TRBD1 (6 bases). The CDR3 length is 15 residues. V shed 7 bases and J shed 7 bases, with 17 bases lying between them. Germline assignment: CDR1 SEHNR and CDR2 FQNEAQ (reference sequence). The CDR3 coding sequence is TGTGCCAGCACTCCCCTCGCAGGGGCGAATTCACCCCTCCACTTT. Translating gives CASTPLAGANSPLHF.